The entry that follows covers one TCR beta chain sequence. No cognate antigen has been identified for it. No much larger clone exists at a distance of one base, and base qualities are not known. Each clonotype received, on average, around 10x coverage in deep resolution sequencing performed on a MiSeq, where the target depth lay between 1 in 1 million and 1 in 200,000 T cells. The immunoSEQ hsTCRB Kit was used to generate TCR beta libraries. The published analysis was carried out like this. Data were analyzed with ImmunoSEQ Data Assistant and ImmunoSEQ Analyzer, with V, D and J genes assigned per IMGT definitions. Clonality, which ranges from 0 to 1, was calculated as one minus the normalized Shannon entropy of productive rearrangement frequencies. Public clonotype analysis was restricted to overrepresented clonotypes comprising at least 0.05% of each patient's repertoire. Repertoires from thirteen age-matched healthy donors in immuneACCESS were used as clonality controls. TCRdb's version of the immuneACCESS table is confined to in-frame rearrangements and falls short of the full clone set. An unresolved V gene accounts for under half of the shortfall where checked; the remainder is of unknown origin. D and trimming come from the DNA, and the V and J calls and clone size come from that table. The sample profile shows some 140,000 clones; 80% to 95% of them were found once. Jointly, the top ten make up about a tenth of the sample.

Read against the paper, the sample's time point label means: about eleven months on ibrutinib. For TCR beta library preparation, about 2.1 micrograms of genomic DNA were extracted from the cryopreserved PBMCs. Longitudinal blood samples from CLL patients on ibrutinib monotherapy underwent high-throughput TCR beta sequencing. Patients were enrolled in a phase 2 open-label single-center ibrutinib monotherapy trial. This sample was included in a study of cytotoxic CD8 clonotypes in ibrutinib-treated CLL (dated by TCRdb to the early 2020s). With respect to the entire study: The cohort had about a dozen relapsed/refractory and 15 treatment-naive patients; 17 to 18 were IGHV unmutated. Partial responses were observed in approximately 24 patients and complete responses in 2; after a median follow-up of roughly 62 months, remission was maintained in approximately 14 patients and progression was observed in approximately 12. Samples at response were collected after a median of 12 months of treatment, with a range of roughly 6 to 40 months. On average, each sample yielded roughly 260,000 productive templates and around 98,000 productive rearrangements. Longitudinal samples were obtainable from about 30% of the 86 participants in the trial. Cryopreserved peripheral blood mononuclear cells were collected before treatment, at response, and at either disease progression or sustained remission. All remission and progressive disease samples were collected while patients were still receiving ibrutinib. Study-wide conclusions, independent of this receptor: At ibrutinib response clonality went up, during sustained remission it held steady, and at progression it dropped back toward baseline. Baseline clonality was found to be higher than that of age-matched healthy donors and was strongly correlated with circulating CD8+ T-cell counts. Public clonotypes were rare and either shrank or stayed stable during treatment, and the rise in clonality at ibrutinib response reflected expansion of private clonotypes. Lymph node repertoires were not examined, and the timing of sampling was not matched between patients in sustained remission and those whose disease progressed.

The input for sequencing was PBMCs, taken after 12 months of ibrutinib treatment. The receptor comes from a human donor with chronic lymphocytic leukemia.

This receptor has the CDR3 CASSLFPGQFAQETQYF. DNA sequence: TGTGCCAGCAGTTTATTTCCGGGACAATTCGCCCAAGAGACCCAGTACTTC. The receptor chain draws on TRBV27 and TRBJ2-5; a weak D assignment points to TRBD1 (6 bases agree). The CDR3 goes from the cysteine to the phenylalanine over 17 residues. Only the CDR3 DNA stays, 51 bases, in frame from base 1. The V and J ends are trimmed by 1 base and 1 base, leaving 16 bases between them. As encoded in the germline V gene (reference sequence), CDR1 is MNHEY while CDR2 is SMNVEV.